This T cell receptor (beta chain) was recovered during a study of blood T cell repertoires in COVID-19. Measured with immunoSEQ multiplex PCR; TCRdb has only the in-frame clones, and not every one. Of roughly 100,000 clones listed, approximately 86% are singletons. V lost 7 bases and J lost 1, with 11 bases in between. CDR1 SGHAT and CDR2 FQNNGV come from the germline V gene. CDR3 length: 14 residues. Sample: peripheral blood. This clonotype originated in a woman in her 70s with acute or convalescent COVID-19. The V and J genes are TRBV11-2 and TRBJ2-1; weak D call: TRBD1 (5 bases). The CDR3, as DNA: TGTGCCAGCACCCCGACAGTTTCCTACAATGAGCAGTTCTTC. Translated: CASTPTVSYNEQFF.